This T cell receptor (beta chain) was documented in a study of T cell responses to AZD1222 COVID-19 vaccine. Findings and caveats of the study: Spike-wide vaccine-associated CD4 TCRs dominated at 160-218 and 743-854. The study reported that nearly half of spike-specific TCRs target unmutated variant regions. Repertoires were obtained only post-peak T cell response.

Of note for this clone: The antigen remains undetermined.

Data came from immunoSEQ multiplex PCR; TCRdb stores just in-frame clones and leaves some out. The sample holds 150,000 to 200,000 clones; approximately 90% are singletons and the top ten take approximately 4.2%. The receptor was isolated from an adult who received the MenACWY meningococcal vaccine as a control. Material: peripheral blood, obtained 28 days after the second dose of the MenACWY control vaccine.

CDR3 loop: CASSLEEQFF. In DNA form, the CDR3 reads TGTGCCAGCAGCTTAGAAGAGCAGTTCTTC. This chain joins TRBV7-2 and TRBJ2-1; no definite D call. The germline CDR1 and CDR2 sequences are SGHTA and FQGNSA. CDR3 size: 10 residues. The ends were cut back, 1 base at V and 10 bases at J, with 2 bases in the middle.